Listed below are T cell receptor beta chains from one sample, sequenced in a study of T cell repertoires in cytomegalovirus infection. One entry per CDR3 protein, called by TCRdb with MiXCR from the reads. The sample holds 310,000 or so distinct CDR3 sequences, 15% to 20% seen once. Input material: PBMCs. Receptors originate from a human donor in good health (CMV status not recorded). Some clones in this sample may be carry-over from other donors' samples. Both conserved end residues are trimmed from each CDR3. The listing skips clone size in some rows; elsewhere it reads once, few, many or a size class.

clone_size	v_call	j_call	cdr3_aa
many	TRBV7-2	TRBJ2-1	ASSYSGGEYNEQF
many	TRBV7-2	TRBJ1-6	ASSLGRVFNSPLH
-	TRBV29-1	TRBJ2-3	SVETSGQNTDTQY
-	TRBV4-1	TRBJ2-1	ASSQVGSGLREQF
once	TRBV4-3	TRBJ2-5	ASSQNSGTETQY
many	TRBV7-2	TRBJ2-1	ASSYREDQYNEQF
-	TRBV20-1	TRBJ1-1	SARQSGGNTEAF
many	TRBV6-1	TRBJ2-7	ASSEAQLAGGFEQY
few	TRBV27	TRBJ2-5	ASSLGTGLETQY
many	TRBV4-1	TRBJ2-1	ASSQVFTGASSYNEQF
many	TRBV28	TRBJ1-2	ASGQGVRGYT
few	TRBV5-6	TRBJ2-5	ASSSQGARETQY
-	TRBV19	TRBJ2-1	ASSTGFGTDDEQF
few	TRBV28	TRBJ2-7	ASSPGSRVYEQY
few	TRBV7-9	TRBJ1-1	ASSLDDRDRSF
few	TRBV20-1	TRBJ2-7	SAPGTDYEQY
few	TRBV2	TRBJ2-4	ASNRQNIQY
many	TRBV7-9	TRBJ1-5	ASSLARSGRGNQPQH
many	TRBV7-9	TRBJ1-5	ASSLSANQPQH
-	TRBV20-1	TRBJ1-1	SASDSRGDTEAF
-	TRBV7-9	TRBJ2-5	ASSSTGTVETQY
few	TRBV28	TRBJ2-2	ASSFLGTGQANTGELF
-	TRBV4-3	TRBJ2-1	ASSQKQGAGVHEQF
-	TRBV20-1	TRBJ2-1	SARDASGGFYNEQF
few	TRBV28	TRBJ1-3	ASRMGGNTIY
-	TRBV11-2	TRBJ1-5	ASSSKGQGASYSNQPQH
-	TRBV9	TRBJ1-1	ASSPGTGGWTEAF
-	TRBV5-6	TRBJ2-1	ASSWGGDTTFGNEQF
-	TRBV5-1	TRBJ2-5	ASSLGQGRAETQY
few	TRBV12-3/TRBV12-4	TRBJ1-5	ASSLTNGDQPQH
many	TRBV7-2	TRBJ1-5	ASSSPGGIGQH
few	TRBV4-1	TRBJ1-5	ASSQASAGAYWQPQH
-	TRBV6-1	TRBJ1-1	ASSPRGLNTEAF
few	TRBV4-2	TRBJ1-4	ASSRGTGITNEKLF
many	TRBV7-2	TRBJ1-3	ASSRGRGATTGNTIY
-	TRBV6-5	TRBJ2-6	ASSYSWAGVGSGANVLT
many	TRBV7-8	TRBJ2-1	ASSLGQYEQF
-	TRBV9	TRBJ2-3	ASSGYRGPPSTDTQY
few	TRBV3-1	TRBJ1-1	ASSSGQGGWNTEAF